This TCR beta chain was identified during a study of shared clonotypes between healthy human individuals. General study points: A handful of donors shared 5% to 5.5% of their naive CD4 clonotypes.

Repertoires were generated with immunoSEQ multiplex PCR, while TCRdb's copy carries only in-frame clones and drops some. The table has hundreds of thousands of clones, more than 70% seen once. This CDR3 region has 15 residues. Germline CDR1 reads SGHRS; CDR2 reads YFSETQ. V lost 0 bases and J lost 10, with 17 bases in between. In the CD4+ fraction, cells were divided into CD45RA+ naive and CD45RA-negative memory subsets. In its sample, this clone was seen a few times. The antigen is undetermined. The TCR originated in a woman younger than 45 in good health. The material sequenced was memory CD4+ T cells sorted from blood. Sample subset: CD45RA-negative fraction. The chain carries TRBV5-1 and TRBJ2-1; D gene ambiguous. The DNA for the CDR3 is TGCGCCAGCAGCTTGGCCCGGTTTCCTACTCGGGAGCAGTTCTTC. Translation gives CASSLARFPTREQFF.